This TCR beta chain was sequenced in a study of CD8+CD57+ T cells in acquired aplastic anemia. Across the study: On average, sorted CD4+ and CD8+ cells gave 2.5 to 4 ug of DNA.

The germline V gene encodes CDR1 SEHNR and CDR2 FQNEAQ (reference sequence). The germline V and J ends were trimmed by 5 bases and 5 bases, with 18 bases remaining between them. The CDR3 is made up of 15 amino acids. Using genomic DNA as the template, TCR beta VDJ and CDR3 profiling was carried out. TCRdb recomputed calls from the reads with MiXCR, one row per CDR3 protein. The sample holds about 160,000 distinct CDR3 sequences, less than 50% seen once. Patients who underwent sequencing had shown CD8+CD57+ cell expansion by flow cytometry. Each patient had severe acquired aplastic anemia. The genes are TRBV7-9 and TRBJ1-1, with D perhaps matching TRBD1 (6 bases). The receptor comes from a human donor with aplastic anemia. Source material: sorted CD4+, CD8+, or CD8+CD57+ T cells (not recorded which) from PBMCs. The CDR3 region is CASSIAGGAGTEAFF. CDR3 nucleotide sequence: TGTGCCAGCAGCATTGCCGGGGGCGCGGGAACTGAAGCTTTCTTT.